This T cell receptor beta chain was found in a study of PD-1 blockade in mismatch repair-deficient tumors. In the study overall: Patients had over ten mismatch repair-deficient cancer types and were previously treated and progressing. General study results and limits: After pembrolizumab, tumor-resident clones rose rapidly, then generally contracted before radiologic responses.

The V end lost 2 bases, the J end lost 5 bases, and 16 bases lay between the germline ends. The CDR3 has 16 residues. The V gene's germline CDR1 is ENHRY and CDR2 SYGVKD. In the case of this clone: The antigen is not known.

TCRdb's copy holds only in-frame clones and misses some; the assay was immunoSEQ multiplex PCR. The sample holds about 38,000 clones, roughly 77% seen once. Mismatch repair deficiency was confirmed in all patients, by PCR or immunohistochemistry. The TCR-sequenced patients were a few responders to pembrolizumab. This specimen was peripheral blood, taken 4 weeks after starting pembrolizumab. This chain joins TRBV10-3 and TRBJ1-5, with D possibly being TRBD1 (6 bases). The receptor's source is an adult with mismatch repair-deficient cancer. CDR3 coding DNA: TGTGCCATCAGTGAGAGAGGGTTCCCAGGGGATCAGCCCCAGCATTTT. Amino acids: CAISERGFPGDQPQHF.